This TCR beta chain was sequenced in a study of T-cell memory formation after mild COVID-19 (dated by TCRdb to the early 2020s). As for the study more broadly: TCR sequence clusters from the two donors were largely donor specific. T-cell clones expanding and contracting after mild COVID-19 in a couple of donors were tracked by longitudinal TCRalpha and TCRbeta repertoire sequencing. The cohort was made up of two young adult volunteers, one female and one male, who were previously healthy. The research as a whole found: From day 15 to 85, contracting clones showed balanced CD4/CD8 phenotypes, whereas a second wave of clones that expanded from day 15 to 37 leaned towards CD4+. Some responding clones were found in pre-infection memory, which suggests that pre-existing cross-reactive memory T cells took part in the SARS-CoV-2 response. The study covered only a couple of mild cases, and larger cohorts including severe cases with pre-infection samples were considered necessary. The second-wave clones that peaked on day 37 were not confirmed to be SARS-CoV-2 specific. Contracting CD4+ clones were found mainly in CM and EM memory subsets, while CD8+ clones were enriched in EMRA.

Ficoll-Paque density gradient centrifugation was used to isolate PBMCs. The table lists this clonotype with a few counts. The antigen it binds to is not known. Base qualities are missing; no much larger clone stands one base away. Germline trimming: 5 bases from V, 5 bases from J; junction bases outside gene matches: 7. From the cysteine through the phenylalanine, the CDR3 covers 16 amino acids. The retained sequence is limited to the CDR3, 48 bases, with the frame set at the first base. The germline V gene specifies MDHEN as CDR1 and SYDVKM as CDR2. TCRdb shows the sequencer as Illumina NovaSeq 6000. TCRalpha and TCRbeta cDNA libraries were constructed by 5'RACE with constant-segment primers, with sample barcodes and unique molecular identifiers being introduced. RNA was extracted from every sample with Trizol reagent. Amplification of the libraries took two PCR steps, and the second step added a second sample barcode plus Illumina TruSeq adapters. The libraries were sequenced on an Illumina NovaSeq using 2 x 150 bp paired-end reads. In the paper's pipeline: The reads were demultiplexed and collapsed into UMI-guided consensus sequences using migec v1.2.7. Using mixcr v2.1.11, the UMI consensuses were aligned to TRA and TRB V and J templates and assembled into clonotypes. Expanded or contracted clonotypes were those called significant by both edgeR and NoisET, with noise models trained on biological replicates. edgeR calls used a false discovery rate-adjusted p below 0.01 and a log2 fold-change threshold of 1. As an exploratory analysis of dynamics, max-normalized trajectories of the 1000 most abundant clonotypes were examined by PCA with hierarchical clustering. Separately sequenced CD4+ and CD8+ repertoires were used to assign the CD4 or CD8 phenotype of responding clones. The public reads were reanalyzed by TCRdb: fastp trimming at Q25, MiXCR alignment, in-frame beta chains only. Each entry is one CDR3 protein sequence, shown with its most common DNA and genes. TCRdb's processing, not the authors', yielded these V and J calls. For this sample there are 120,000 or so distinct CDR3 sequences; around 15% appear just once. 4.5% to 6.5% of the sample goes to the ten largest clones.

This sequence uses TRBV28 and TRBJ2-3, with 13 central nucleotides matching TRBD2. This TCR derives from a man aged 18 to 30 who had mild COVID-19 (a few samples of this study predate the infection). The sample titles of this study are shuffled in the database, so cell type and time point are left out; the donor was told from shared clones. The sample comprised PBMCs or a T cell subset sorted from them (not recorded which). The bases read TGTGCCAGCAGTCTACTAGCGGGGGGGCAGGGAGATACGCAGTATTTT. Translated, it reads CASSLLAGGQGDTQYF.